The table lists the clone carrying this T cell receptor beta chain with a few counts. The entry originates in a study of cytomegalovirus exposure and HLA in healthy donors. 13 Jbeta primers and 60 Vbeta primers were used for the PCR. Only in-frame clones appear in the TCRdb table, and some are missing; sequencing was by immunoSEQ multiplex PCR. The data contain roughly 120,000 clones, 9% to 10% of them singletons. Germline CDR1 reads SEHNR; CDR2 reads FQNEAQ (reference sequence). CDR3 length equals 13 residues. Trimming removed 2 bases at V and 8 bases at J, with 12 bases between. What was sequenced was PBMCs. The TCR was taken from a man aged 25-40 years in good health and CMV-seronegative. The chain carries TRBV7-9 and TRBJ1-1, with a weak D call TRBD1 (6 bases). CDR3 nucleotide sequence: TGTGCCAGCAGCTTAAGGGACACCAGAGAAGCTTTCTTT. Amino acid sequence: CASSLRDTREAFF. Drawing the rest from reference TRBV7-9 and TRBJ1-1, the complete variable domain is DTGVSQNPRHKITKRGQNVTFRCDPISEHNRLYWYRQTLGQGPEFLTYFQNEAQLEKSRLLSDRFSAERPKGSFSTLEIQRTEQGDSAMYLCASSLRDTREAFFGQGTRLTVV.